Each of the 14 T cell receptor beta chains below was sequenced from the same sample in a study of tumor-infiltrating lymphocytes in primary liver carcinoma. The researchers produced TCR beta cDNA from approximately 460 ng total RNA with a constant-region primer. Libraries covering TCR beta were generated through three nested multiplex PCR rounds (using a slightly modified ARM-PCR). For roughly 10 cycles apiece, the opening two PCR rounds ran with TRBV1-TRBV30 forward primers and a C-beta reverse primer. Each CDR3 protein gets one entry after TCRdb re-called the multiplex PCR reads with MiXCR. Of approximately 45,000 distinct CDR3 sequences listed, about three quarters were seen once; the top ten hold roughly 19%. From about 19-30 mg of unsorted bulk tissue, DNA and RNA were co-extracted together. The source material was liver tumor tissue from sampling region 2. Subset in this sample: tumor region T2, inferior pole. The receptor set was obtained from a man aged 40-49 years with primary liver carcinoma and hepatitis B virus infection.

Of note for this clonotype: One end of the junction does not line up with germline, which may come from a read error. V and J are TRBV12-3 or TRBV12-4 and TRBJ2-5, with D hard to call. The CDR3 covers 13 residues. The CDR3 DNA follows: TGTGCCAGCAGTTTAGCGAGAGTAGAGACCCAACACTTC. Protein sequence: CASSLARVETQHF.

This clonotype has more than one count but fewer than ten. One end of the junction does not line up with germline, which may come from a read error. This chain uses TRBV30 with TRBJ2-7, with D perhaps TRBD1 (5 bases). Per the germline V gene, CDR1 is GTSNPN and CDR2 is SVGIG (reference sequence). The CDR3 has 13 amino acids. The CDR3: CARSGSRAYEQYF. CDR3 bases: TGTGCCAGGAGTGGAAGCAGGGCCTACGAGCAGTACTTC.

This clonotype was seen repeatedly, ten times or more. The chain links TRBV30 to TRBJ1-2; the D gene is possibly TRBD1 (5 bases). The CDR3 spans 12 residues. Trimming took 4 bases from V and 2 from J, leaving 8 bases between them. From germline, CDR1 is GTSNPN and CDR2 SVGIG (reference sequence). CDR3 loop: CAWNRDNYGYTF. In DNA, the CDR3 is TGTGCCTGGAACCGGGACAACTATGGCTACACCTTC.

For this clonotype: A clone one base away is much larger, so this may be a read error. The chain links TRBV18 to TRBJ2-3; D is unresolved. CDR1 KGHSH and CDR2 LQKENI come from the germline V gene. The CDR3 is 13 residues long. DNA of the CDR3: TGTGTCAGCTCACCAGGCAGCACAGATACGCAGTATTTT. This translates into CVSSPGSTDTQYF.

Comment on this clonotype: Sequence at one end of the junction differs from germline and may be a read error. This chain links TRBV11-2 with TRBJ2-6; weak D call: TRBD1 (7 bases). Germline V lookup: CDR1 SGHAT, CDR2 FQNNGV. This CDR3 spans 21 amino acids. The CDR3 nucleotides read TGTACCAGCAGCATCGGGGGAAACAGGGGCATTTCCCTCTCTGGGACCAACGTCCTGACTTTC. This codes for CTSSIGGNRGISLSGTNVLTF.

The CDR3 reads CASSPGLTGLNEQFF. The CDR3 DNA reads as TGTGCCAGCAGCCCGGGATTAACGGGACTCAATGAGCAGTTCTTC. The gene calls are TRBV11-2 and TRBJ2-1, with D perhaps matching TRBD2 (6 bases). The CDR3 is 15 amino acids. The V end was cut by 5 bases, the J end by 6 bases, with 17 bases between. Looked up from germline, CDR1 is SGHAT and CDR2 is FQNNGV. Full variable domain (outside the CDR3, taken from reference TRBV11-2 and TRBJ2-1): EAGVAQSPRYKIIEKRQSVAFWCNPISGHATLYWYQQILGQGPKLLIQFQNNGVVDDSQLPKDRFSAERLKGVDSTLKIQPAKLEDSAVYLCASSPGLTGLNEQFFGPGTRLTVL.

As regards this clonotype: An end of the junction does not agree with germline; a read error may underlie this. CDR3 loop: CASGLVVAGEQYF. CDR3 coding DNA: TGTGCCAGCGGCTTAGTGGTAGCGGGGGAGCAGTACTTC. This chain links TRBV7-9 with TRBJ2-7; 8 bases are a match to TRBD2. Germline V gives CDR1 SEHNR, CDR2 FQNEAQ (reference sequence). The CDR3 has 13 amino acids.

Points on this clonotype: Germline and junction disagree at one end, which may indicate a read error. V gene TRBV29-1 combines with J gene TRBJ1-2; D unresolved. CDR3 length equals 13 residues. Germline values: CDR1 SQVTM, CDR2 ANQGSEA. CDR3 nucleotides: TGCAGTGTCCGATCAGTGGGCGCCTATGGCCACACCTTC. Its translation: CSVRSVGAYGHTF.

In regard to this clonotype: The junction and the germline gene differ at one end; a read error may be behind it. CDR3 region: CDSTIYRAKAKNIQYF. CDR3 DNA sequence: TGTGACAGCACTATATACCGGGCCAAGGCCAAAAACATTCAGTACTTC. The chain carries TRBV28 and TRBJ2-4; unclear D gene. This CDR3 has 16 amino acids. Germline V gene data show CDR1 as MDHEN and CDR2 as SYDVKM.

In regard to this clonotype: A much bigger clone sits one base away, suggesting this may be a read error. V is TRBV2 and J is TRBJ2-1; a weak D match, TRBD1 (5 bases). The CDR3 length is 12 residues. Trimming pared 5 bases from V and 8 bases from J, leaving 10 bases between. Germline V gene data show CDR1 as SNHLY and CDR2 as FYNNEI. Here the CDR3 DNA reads TGTGCCAGCAGTACCGACAGCTATGAGCAGTTCTTC. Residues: CASSTDSYEQFF.

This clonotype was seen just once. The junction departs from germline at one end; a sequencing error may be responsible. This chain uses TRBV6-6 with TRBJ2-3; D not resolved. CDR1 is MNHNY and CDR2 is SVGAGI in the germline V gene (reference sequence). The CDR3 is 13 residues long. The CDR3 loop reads CASSKCRSDTEYF. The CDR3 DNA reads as TGTGCCAGCAGTAAATGCCGGTCAGATACGGAGTATTTT.

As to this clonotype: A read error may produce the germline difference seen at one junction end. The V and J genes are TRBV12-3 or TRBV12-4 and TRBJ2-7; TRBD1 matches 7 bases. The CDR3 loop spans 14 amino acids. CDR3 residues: CVSTPGTERHEQYF. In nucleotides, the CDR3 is TGTGTCAGCACCCCCGGGACAGAAAGACACGAGCAGTACTTC.

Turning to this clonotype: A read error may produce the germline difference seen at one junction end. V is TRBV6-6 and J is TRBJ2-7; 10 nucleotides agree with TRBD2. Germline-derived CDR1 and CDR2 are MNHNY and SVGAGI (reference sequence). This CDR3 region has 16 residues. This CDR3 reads CAISHQAGGPSYEQYF. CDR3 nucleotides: TGTGCCATCAGTCATCAAGCGGGAGGGCCTTCCTACGAGCAGTACTTC.

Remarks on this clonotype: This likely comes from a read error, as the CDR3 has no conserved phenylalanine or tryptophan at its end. CDR3 protein: CASSLTGDTEAFS. DNA of the CDR3: TGTGCCAGCAGTTTGACAGGGGACACTGAAGCTTTCTCT. The chain recombines TRBV7-9 with TRBJ1-1; the match to TRBD1 covers 8 bases. Germline CDR1 and CDR2: SEHNR and FQNEAQ (reference sequence). The V gene end was trimmed by 6 bases and the J gene end by 3 bases; junction bases not matched to a gene: 3. This CDR3 spans 13 amino acids.